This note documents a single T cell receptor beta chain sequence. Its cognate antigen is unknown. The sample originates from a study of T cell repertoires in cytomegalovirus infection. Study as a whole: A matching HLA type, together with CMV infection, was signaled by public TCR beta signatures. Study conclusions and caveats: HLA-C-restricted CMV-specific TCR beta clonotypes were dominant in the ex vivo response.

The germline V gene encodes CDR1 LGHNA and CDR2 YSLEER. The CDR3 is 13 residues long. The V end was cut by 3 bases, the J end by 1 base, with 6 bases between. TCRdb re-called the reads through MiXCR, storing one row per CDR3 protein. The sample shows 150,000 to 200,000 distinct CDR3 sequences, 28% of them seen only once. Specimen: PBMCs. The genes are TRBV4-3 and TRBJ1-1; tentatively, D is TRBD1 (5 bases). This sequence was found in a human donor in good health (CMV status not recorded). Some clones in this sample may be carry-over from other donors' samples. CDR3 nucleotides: TGCGCCAGCAGCCATACAGGGAACACTGAAGCTTTCTTT. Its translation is CASSHTGNTEAFF.